These 26 T cell receptor beta chains originate from one sample sequenced in a study of cytomegalovirus exposure and HLA in healthy donors. Both 60 Vbeta primers and 13 Jbeta primers went into the PCR. Sequencing used immunoSEQ multiplex PCR; TCRdb keeps in-frame clones, though not all of them. The table shows 80,000 to 90,000 clones, with roughly 73% occurring only once. What was sequenced was PBMCs. Receptor source: a man between 40 and 49 years old in good health and CMV-seronegative.

This clone was seen a few times. The chain uses TRBV10-2 and TRBJ1-6; a possible D gene is TRBD1 (5 bases). The CDR3 totals 16 residues. Between the trimmed V and J ends, which lost 7 bases and 0 bases, there was a span of 13 bases. Looked up from germline, CDR1 is WSHSY and CDR2 is SAAADI. The CDR3 here is CASTGFGGSYNSPLHF. DNA of the CDR3: TGCGCCAGCACAGGCTTCGGGGGCTCCTATAATTCACCCCTCCACTTT.

V is TRBV5-1 and J is TRBJ2-1; D perhaps matches TRBD2 (6 bases). Germline assignment: CDR1 SGHRS and CDR2 YFSETQ. The V end was cut by 1 base, the J end by 0 bases, with 17 bases between. The CDR3 length is 18 residues. The DNA for the CDR3 is TGCGCCAGCAGCTTGTCGTTGCGCGGGACGAGCTCCTACAATGAGCAGTTCTTC. Translated: CASSLSLRGTSSYNEQFF.

The V call is TRBV30, the J call TRBJ2-7, with TRBD1 identical over 7 bases. The germline V gene has CDR1 GTSNPN and CDR2 SVGIG (reference sequence). This CDR3 has 12 amino acids. The trim removed 2 bases at V and 13 bases at J, leaving 11 bases unmatched. Here the CDR3 reads CAWSPTSGTAYF. DNA of the CDR3: TGTGCCTGGAGTCCGACCTCCGGGACAGCTTACTTC.

Only one count was recorded for this clone. This rearrangement joins TRBV5-6 to TRBJ1-3, with unresolved D. Germline V gives CDR1 SGHDT, CDR2 YYEEEE. This CDR3 is 16 amino acids long. V lost 0 bases and J lost 0, with 10 bases in between. Written as DNA, the CDR3 is TGTGCCAGCAGCTTGGTGGGAGGACTCTCTGGAAACACCATATATTTT. As protein: CASSLVGGLSGNTIYF.

As DNA, the CDR3 is TGTGCCAGCAGCTCCTTAAACAGTAAACTGTTTTTT. Its translation is CASSSLNSKLFF. V usage is TRBV6-6 and J usage is TRBJ1-4, with D unresolved. V lost 6 bases and J 11 bases, leaving 13 bases between the germline ends. The V gene's germline CDR1 is MNHNY and CDR2 SVGAGI (reference sequence). The CDR3 spans 12 residues.

This chain joins TRBV5-4 and TRBJ1-1, with 9 bases matching TRBD1. J was trimmed by 4 bases and V by 2 bases; bases with no gene match: 3. The germline CDR1 and CDR2 sequences are SGHNT and YYREEE (reference sequence). The CDR3 is 14 residues long. For the CDR3, the DNA is TGTGCCAGCAGCTTCGACAGGGGGGTCACTGAAGCTTTCTTT. Its translation is CASSFDRGVTEAFF.

CDR3 sequence reads: CASSLRARRRTEAFF. CDR3 DNA sequence: TGTGCCAGCAGTTTGAGAGCCCGACGGAGGACTGAAGCTTTCTTT. The chain joins TRBV28 to TRBJ1-1, with D unresolved. Germline CDR1 MDHEN, CDR2 SYDVKM. The CDR3 is 15 residues long. Trimming removed 3 bases from V and 5 bases from J, with 16 bases in between.

The CDR3 DNA is TGTGCCAGCCAATCGCTTGGAGAAGTTAATGAAAAACTGTTTTTT. The encoded protein is CASQSLGEVNEKLFF. The V gene is TRBV5-6, the J gene TRBJ1-4; unclear D gene. The CDR3 length is 15 residues. Germline values: CDR1 SGHDT, CDR2 YYEEEE. Between the trimmed V and J ends, which lost 7 bases and 4 bases, there was a span of 17 bases.

The V and J genes are TRBV6-5 and TRBJ1-6, with D possibly matching TRBD1 (5 bases). CDR3 length equals 16 residues. Looked up from germline, CDR1 is MNHEY and CDR2 is SVGAGI. V lost 2 bases and J 9 bases, leaving 17 bases between the germline ends. CDR3 amino acids: CASSYAQALNRSPLHF. The CDR3 coding sequence is TGTGCCAGCAGTTACGCACAGGCCCTAAATCGTTCACCCCTCCACTTT.

The chain has TRBV28 and TRBJ1-2; D unclear. The CDR3 has 13 residues. Trimming took off 3 bases at V and 5 bases at J, with 10 bases between the two ends. Germline-derived CDR1 and CDR2 are MDHEN and SYDVKM. The CDR3 region has the DNA TGTGCCAGCAGTTTGAGGGCAATTTATGGCTACACCTTC. Translation: CASSLRAIYGYTF.

The chain links TRBV29-1 to TRBJ1-2, with 7 bases aligning to TRBD1. V shed 1 base and J 4 bases; nucleotides not matched to a gene: 0. There are 12 residues in the CDR3. Per the germline V gene, CDR1 is SQVTM and CDR2 is ANQGSEA. This CDR3 reads CSVEGQGYGYTF. Written as DNA, the CDR3 is TGCAGCGTTGAAGGACAGGGCTATGGCTACACCTTC. Full variable domain (missing parts from reference TRBV29-1 and TRBJ1-2): SAVISQKPSRDICQRGTSLTIQCQVDSQVTMMFWYRQQPGQSLTLIATANQGSEATYESGFVIDKFPISRPNLTFSTLTVSNMSPEDSSIYLCSVEGQGYGYTFGSGTRLTVV.

The chain joins TRBV5-1 to TRBJ1-1, with D tentatively TRBD1 (5 bases). V lost 4 bases and J 6 bases, leaving 13 bases between the germline ends. There are 13 residues in the CDR3. Germline V lookup: CDR1 SGHRS, CDR2 YFSETQ. DNA of the CDR3: TGCGCCAGCAGCCCGGGGGATGGGGCTGAAGCTTTCTTT. Amino acids: CASSPGDGAEAFF.

The chain couples TRBV10-3 to TRBJ1-2; 11 nucleotides line up with TRBD1. The length of the CDR3 is 14 residues. J was trimmed by 7 bases and V by 3 bases; bases with no gene match: 4. Germline CDR1 ENHRY, CDR2 SYGVKD. Here the CDR3 DNA reads TGTGCCATCAGTGATGGACAGGGGGCAACTGGCTACACCTTC. It translates to CAISDGQGATGYTF.

The V and J genes are TRBV2 and TRBJ2-1, with 8 bases that match TRBD2. The CDR3 runs to 13 residues. With 8 bases clipped from V and 9 bases from J, the junction kept 9 bases outside the gene matches. Germline V gives CDR1 SNHLY, CDR2 FYNNEI. The CDR3 nucleotides are TGTGCCAGCGGGGGACTAGGGACGGGTGAGCAGTTCTTC. Translated: CASGGLGTGEQFF.

This clone showed up just once. This sequence joins TRBV5-1 and TRBJ1-1, with 7 bases fitting TRBD1. This CDR3 is built from 15 residues. CDR1 is SGHRS, CDR2 YFSETQ, per germline. Trimming cost V 3 bases and J 1 base; bases outside gene matches: 6. The CDR3 sequence: CASSSMTGQNTEAFF. The DNA of the CDR3 is TGCGCCAGCAGCTCGATGACAGGGCAGAACACTGAAGCTTTCTTT.

On this clone itself: An end of the junction differs from the germline gene, which may be a read error. The V and J genes are TRBV9 and TRBJ2-5; TRBD2 agrees at 8 bases. The length of the CDR3 is 16 residues. Germline V gene sequence: CDR1 SGDLS, CDR2 YYNGEE. This CDR3 is CASSVESRGAGEAQYF. For the CDR3, the DNA is TGTGCCAGCAGCGTGGAATCGCGGGGGGCCGGAGAGGCCCAGTACTTC.

In its sample, this clone was seen a few times. The chain recombines TRBV6-6 with TRBJ2-7, with 7 positions matching TRBD2. The CDR3 has 13 residues. V shed 0 bases and J 9 bases; nucleotides not matched to a gene: 5. Germline-derived CDR1 and CDR2 are MNHNY and SVGAGI (reference sequence). The CDR3, as DNA: TGTGCCAGCAGTTACTCAACTAGCGCATCGCAGTACTTC. Its protein is CASSYSTSASQYF.

This clone was counted only a few times. The chain couples TRBV18 to TRBJ1-4, with a tentative D call TRBD1 (5 bases). This CDR3 region has 15 residues. Germline-derived CDR1 and CDR2 are KGHSH and LQKENI. Trimming removed 0 bases at V and 4 bases at J, with 9 bases between. The DNA of the CDR3 is TGTGCCAGCTCACCACCGGCAGGGCTTAATGAAAAACTGTTTTTT. This sequence encodes CASSPPAGLNEKLFF.

This clone appeared a single time. CDR3 DNA sequence: TGCAGCGTTGAAGGGACAGGGTCCTCTTTTAATGGCTACACCTTC. Its translation: CSVEGTGSSFNGYTF. The V call is TRBV29-1, the J call TRBJ1-2; 8 nucleotides line up with TRBD1. In germline, CDR1 is SQVTM, CDR2 ANQGSEA. V lost 1 base and J lost 6; bases outside the gene matches: 10. This CDR3 has 15 residues.

Written as DNA, the CDR3 is TGTGCCAGCAGCTTAGCCTGGGACTGGACGTCAGCCTACGAGCAGTACTTC. This sequence encodes CASSLAWDWTSAYEQYF. This chain links TRBV5-6 with TRBJ2-7; D is possibly TRBD2 (6 bases). V lost 2 bases and J lost 2, with 20 bases in between. From germline, CDR1 is SGHDT and CDR2 YYEEEE. The CDR3 runs to 17 residues.

V and J are TRBV30 and TRBJ2-1, with 10 bases matching TRBD1. CDR1 is GTSNPN, CDR2 SVGIG, per germline (reference sequence). The CDR3 is made up of 14 amino acids. J was trimmed by 10 bases and V by 4 bases; bases with no gene match: 10. The CDR3 protein is CAWTGTGVSQEQFF. CDR3 bases: TGTGCCTGGACCGGGACAGGGGTAAGTCAGGAGCAGTTCTTC.

The rearrangement joins TRBV2 to TRBJ2-7, with D uncertain. This CDR3 spans 13 amino acids. From germline, CDR1 is SNHLY and CDR2 FYNNEI. Between the trimmed V and J ends, which lost 6 bases and 6 bases, there was a span of 15 bases. The CDR3 nucleotides are TGTGCCAGCAGCCTCCTGGGCCCTATCGAGCAGTACTTC. It codes for CASSLLGPIEQYF.

V gene TRBV30 combines with J gene TRBJ1-5, with D possibly matching TRBD1 (5 bases). Germline lookup yields CDR1 GTSNPN and CDR2 SVGIG (reference sequence). Trimming took 8 bases from V and 1 from J, leaving 12 bases between them. The CDR3 contains 13 residues. The CDR3 reads CAAQGGSNQPQHF. CDR3 bases: TGTGCCGCCCAGGGAGGGAGCAATCAGCCCCAGCATTTT.

This rearrangement joins TRBV28 to TRBJ1-2, with D maybe TRBD1 (6 bases). Germline CDR1 and CDR2: MDHEN and SYDVKM. The CDR3 contains 14 residues. V was cut by 6 bases and J by 0 bases, with 11 bases left in between. CDR3 sequence: CASRPTGANYGYTF. DNA for the CDR3: TGTGCCAGCAGACCGACAGGTGCTAACTATGGCTACACCTTC.

A remark on this clone: A junction end diverges from the germline sequence, so it may reflect a read error. The rearrangement joins TRBV11-2 to TRBJ1-1, with TRBD1 matching 9 bases. The CDR3 sequence is 17 residues long. The germline V gene has CDR1 SGHAT and CDR2 FQNNGV. The CDR3: CVSSRSGGGQGKRGAFF. The CDR3 DNA sequence: TGTGTCAGCAGCCGCAGTGGGGGCGGACAGGGGAAACGGGGAGCTTTCTTT.

The table lists this clone with a count of one. The V gene is TRBV30, the J gene TRBJ1-3, with 10 positions matching TRBD1. V gave up 8 bases and J gave up 4 bases; unmatched junction bases: 5. The CDR3 totals 13 residues. The germline V gene has CDR1 GTSNPN and CDR2 SVGIG (reference sequence). The CDR3, as DNA: TGTGCCGGGGGACAGGGGAACGGAAACACCATATATTTT. Its protein product is CAGGQGNGNTIYF.